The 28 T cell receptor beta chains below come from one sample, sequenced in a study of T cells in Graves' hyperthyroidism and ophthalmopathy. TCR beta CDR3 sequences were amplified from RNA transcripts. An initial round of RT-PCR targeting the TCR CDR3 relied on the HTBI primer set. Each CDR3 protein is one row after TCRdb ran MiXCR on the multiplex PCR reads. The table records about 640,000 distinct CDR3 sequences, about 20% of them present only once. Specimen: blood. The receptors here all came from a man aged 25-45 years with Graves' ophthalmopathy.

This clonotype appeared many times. The CDR3 spells CASSPGPSQETQYF. DNA of the CDR3: TGTGCCAGCAGCCCGGGGCCCTCCCAAGAGACCCAGTACTTC. The chain employs TRBV11-2 and TRBJ2-5, with D perhaps matching TRBD1 or TRBD2 (5 bases each). V was clipped by 5 bases and J by 1 base, with 11 bases between them. Germline CDR1 reads SGHAT; CDR2 reads FQNNGV. This CDR3 region has 14 residues.

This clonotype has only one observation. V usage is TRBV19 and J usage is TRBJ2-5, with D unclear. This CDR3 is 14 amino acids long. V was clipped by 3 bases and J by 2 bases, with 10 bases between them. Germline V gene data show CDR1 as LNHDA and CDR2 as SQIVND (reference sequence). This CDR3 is CASSISATQETQYF. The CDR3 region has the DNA TGTGCCAGTAGTATTTCGGCAACGCAAGAGACCCAGTACTTC.

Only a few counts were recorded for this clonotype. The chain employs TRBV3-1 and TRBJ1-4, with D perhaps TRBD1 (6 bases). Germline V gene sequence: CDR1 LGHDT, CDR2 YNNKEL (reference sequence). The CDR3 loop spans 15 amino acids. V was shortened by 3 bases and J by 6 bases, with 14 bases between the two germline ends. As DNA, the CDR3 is TGTGCCAGCAGCCACCGCTCAGGGGTAGATGAAAAACTGTTTTTT. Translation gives CASSHRSGVDEKLFF.

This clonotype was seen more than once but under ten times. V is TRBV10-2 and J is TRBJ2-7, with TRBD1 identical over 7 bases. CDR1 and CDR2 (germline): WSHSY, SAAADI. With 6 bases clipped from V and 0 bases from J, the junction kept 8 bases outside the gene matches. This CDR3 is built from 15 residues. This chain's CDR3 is CASRQTGTPSYEQYF. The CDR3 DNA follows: TGCGCCAGCAGGCAGACAGGGACACCCTCCTACGAGCAGTACTTC.

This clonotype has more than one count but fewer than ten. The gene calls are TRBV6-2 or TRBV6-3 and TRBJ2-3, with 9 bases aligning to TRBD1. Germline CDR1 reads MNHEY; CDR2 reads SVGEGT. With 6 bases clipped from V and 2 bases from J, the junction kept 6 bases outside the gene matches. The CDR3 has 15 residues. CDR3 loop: CASSPGTGITDTQYF. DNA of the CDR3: TGTGCCAGCAGCCCTGGGACAGGGATCACAGATACGCAGTATTTT.

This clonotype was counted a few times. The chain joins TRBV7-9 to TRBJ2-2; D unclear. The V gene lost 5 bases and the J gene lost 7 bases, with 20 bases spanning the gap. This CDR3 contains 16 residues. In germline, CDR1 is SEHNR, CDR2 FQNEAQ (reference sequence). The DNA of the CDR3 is TGTGCCAGCAGCGGGTGGCGGCCGCAAGGATTCGGGGAGCTGTTTTTT. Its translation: CASSGWRPQGFGELFF.

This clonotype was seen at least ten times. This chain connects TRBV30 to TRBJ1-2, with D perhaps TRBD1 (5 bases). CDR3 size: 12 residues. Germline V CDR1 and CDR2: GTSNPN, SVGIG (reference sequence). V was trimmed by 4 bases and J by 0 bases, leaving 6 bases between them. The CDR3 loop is CAWKGANYGYTF. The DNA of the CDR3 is TGTGCCTGGAAAGGGGCTAACTATGGCTACACCTTC.

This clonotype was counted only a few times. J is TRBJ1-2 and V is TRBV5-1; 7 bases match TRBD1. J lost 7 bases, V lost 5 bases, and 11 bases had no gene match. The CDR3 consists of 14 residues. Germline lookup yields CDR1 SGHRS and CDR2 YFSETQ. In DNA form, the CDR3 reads TGCGCCAGCAGGCTACAGGGGCGGGACCCTGGCTACACCTTC. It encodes CASRLQGRDPGYTF. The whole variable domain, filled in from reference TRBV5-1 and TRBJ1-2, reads KAGVTQTPRYLIKTRGQQVTLSCSPISGHRSVSWYQQTPGQGLQFLFEYFSETQRNKGNFPGRFSGRQFSNSRSEMNVSTLELGDSALYLCASRLQGRDPGYTFGSGTRLTVV.

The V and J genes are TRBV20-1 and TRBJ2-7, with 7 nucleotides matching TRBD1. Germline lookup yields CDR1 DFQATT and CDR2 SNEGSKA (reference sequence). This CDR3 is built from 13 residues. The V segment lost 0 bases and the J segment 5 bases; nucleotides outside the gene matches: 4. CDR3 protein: CSAREGTDNEQYF. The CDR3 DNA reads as TGCAGTGCTAGAGAAGGGACAGACAACGAGCAGTACTTC.

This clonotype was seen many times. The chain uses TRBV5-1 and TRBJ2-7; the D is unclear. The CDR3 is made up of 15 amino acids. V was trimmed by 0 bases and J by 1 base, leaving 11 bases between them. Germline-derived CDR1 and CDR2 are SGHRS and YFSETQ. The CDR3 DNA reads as TGCGCCAGCAGCTTGGTTGGGGAATGGTCCTACGAGCAGTACTTC. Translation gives CASSLVGEWSYEQYF.

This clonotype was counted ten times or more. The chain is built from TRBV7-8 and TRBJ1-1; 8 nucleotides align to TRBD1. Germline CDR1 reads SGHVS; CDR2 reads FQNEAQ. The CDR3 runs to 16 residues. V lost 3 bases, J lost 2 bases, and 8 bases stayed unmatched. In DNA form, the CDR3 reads TGTGCCAGCAGCTTTGGACAGGGTAACATAAACACTGAAGCTTTCTTT. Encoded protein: CASSFGQGNINTEAFF.

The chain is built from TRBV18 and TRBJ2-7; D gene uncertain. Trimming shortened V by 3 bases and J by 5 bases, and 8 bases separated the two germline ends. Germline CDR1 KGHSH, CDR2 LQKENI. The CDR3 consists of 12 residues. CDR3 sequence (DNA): TGTGCCAGCTCACCGCGGCAGGACGAGCAGTACTTC. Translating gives CASSPRQDEQYF. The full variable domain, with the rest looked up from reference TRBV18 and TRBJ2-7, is NAGVMQNPRHLVRRRGQEARLRCSPMKGHSHVYWYRQLPEEGLKFMVYLQKENIIDESGMPKERFSAEFPKEGPSILRIQQVVRGDSAAYFCASSPRQDEQYFGPGTRLTVT.

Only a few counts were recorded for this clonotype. CDR3 coding DNA: TGTGCCAGCAGCTTCGTAGGGACAGGGGGCGGTGGCTACACCTTC. The encoded protein is CASSFVGTGGGGYTF. V gene TRBV5-6 combines with J gene TRBJ1-2, with 12 bases identical to TRBD1. CDR1 is SGHDT and CDR2 is YYEEEE in the germline V gene. The CDR3 has 15 amino acids. V trimming: 2 bases; J trimming: 7 bases; junction bases outside the gene matches: 6.

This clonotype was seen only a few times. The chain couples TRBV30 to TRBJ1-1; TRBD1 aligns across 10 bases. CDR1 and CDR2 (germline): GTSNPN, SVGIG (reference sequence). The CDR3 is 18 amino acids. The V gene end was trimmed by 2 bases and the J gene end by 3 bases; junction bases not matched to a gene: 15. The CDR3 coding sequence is TGTGCCTGGAGTCCACCGTATACTAGGACAGGGGGGCACACTGAAGCTTTCTTT. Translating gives CAWSPPYTRTGGHTEAFF.

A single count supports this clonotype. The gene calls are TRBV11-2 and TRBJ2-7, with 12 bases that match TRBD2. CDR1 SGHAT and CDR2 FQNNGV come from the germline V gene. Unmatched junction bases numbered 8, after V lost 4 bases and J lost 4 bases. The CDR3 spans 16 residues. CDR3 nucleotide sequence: TGTGCCAGCAGCTCGGAGACTAGCGGGAGTTTATACGAGCAGTACTTC. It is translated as CASSSETSGSLYEQYF.

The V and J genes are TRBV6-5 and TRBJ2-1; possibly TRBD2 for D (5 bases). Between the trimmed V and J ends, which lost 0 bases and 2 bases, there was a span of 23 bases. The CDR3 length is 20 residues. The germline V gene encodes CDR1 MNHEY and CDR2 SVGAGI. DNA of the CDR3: TGTGCCAGCAGTTACTCGACCTTCGGGGAGACTAACGGAGCCTACAATGAGCAGTTCTTC. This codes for CASSYSTFGETNGAYNEQFF.

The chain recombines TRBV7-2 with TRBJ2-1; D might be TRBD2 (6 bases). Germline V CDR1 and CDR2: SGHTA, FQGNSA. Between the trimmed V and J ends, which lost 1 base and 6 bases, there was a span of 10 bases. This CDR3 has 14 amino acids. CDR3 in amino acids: CASSLVSSVNEQFF. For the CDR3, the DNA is TGTGCCAGCAGCTTAGTATCTAGCGTCAATGAGCAGTTCTTC.

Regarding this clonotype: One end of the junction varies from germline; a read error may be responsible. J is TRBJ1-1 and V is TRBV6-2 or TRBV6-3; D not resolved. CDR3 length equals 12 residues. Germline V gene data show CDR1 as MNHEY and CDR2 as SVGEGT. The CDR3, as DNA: TGTGCCAGCAATATGGGAAACACTGAAGCTTCCTTT. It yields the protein CASNMGNTEASF.

This CDR3 reads CASSTGTGYNSPLHF. CDR3 nucleotide sequence: TGTGCCAGTAGTACTGGGACAGGTTATAATTCACCCCTCCACTTT. The J gene is TRBJ1-6, the V gene TRBV19; 8 nucleotides agree with TRBD1. The V and J ends lost 4 bases and 4 bases, in that order; junction bases with no gene match: 3. The CDR3 sequence is 15 residues long. Germline CDR1 and CDR2: LNHDA and SQIVND (reference sequence). Supplemented by reference TRBV19 and TRBJ1-6, the full variable domain reads DGGITQSPKYLFRKEGQNVTLSCEQNLNHDAMYWYRQDPGQGLRLIYYSQIVNDFQKGDIAEGYSVSREKKESFPLTVTSAQKNPTAFYLCASSTGTGYNSPLHFGNGTRLTVT.

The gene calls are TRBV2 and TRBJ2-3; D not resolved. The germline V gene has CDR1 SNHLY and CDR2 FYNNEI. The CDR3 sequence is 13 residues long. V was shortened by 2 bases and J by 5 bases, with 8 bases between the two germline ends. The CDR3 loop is CASSETLKDTQYF. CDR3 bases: TGTGCCAGCAGTGAAACCTTAAAAGATACGCAGTATTTT.

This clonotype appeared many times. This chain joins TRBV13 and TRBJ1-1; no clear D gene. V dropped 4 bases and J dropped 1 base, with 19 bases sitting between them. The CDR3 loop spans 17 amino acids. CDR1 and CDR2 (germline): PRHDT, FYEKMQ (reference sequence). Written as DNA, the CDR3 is TGTGCCAGCAGCTCTGACACTGACGCTGGTTGGAACACTGAAGCTTTCTTT. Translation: CASSSDTDAGWNTEAFF.

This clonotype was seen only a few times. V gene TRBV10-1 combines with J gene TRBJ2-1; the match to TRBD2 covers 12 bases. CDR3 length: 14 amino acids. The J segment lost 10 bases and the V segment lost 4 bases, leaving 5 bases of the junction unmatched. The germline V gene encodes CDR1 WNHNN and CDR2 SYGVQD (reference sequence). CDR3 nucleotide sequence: TGCGCCAGCAGTGTAACTAGCGGGAGGAACGAGCAGTTCTTC. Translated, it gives CASSVTSGRNEQFF.

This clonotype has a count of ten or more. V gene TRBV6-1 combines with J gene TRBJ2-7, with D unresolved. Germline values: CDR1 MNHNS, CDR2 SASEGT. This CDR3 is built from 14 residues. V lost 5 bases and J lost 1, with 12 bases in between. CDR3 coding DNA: TGTGCCAGCAGTCTTGGAGTGGGTTCCTACGAGCAGTACTTC. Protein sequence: CASSLGVGSYEQYF.

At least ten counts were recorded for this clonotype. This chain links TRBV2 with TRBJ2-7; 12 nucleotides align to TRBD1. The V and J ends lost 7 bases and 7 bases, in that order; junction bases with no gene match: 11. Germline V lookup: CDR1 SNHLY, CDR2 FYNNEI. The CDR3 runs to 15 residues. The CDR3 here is CASTNGGQGALEQYF. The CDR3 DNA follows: TGTGCCAGCACCAACGGGGGACAGGGGGCGCTTGAGCAGTACTTC.

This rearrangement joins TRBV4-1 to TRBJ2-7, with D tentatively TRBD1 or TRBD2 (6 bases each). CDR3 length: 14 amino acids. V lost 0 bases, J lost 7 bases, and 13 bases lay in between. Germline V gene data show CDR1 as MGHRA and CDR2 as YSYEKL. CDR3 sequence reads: CASSQDWRGEEQYF. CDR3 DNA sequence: TGCGCCAGCAGCCAAGACTGGAGGGGGGAAGAGCAGTACTTC.

Here the CDR3 DNA reads TGCAGTGCTAGATCAATAGCGGGAGACACAGATACGCAGTATTTT. Residues: CSARSIAGDTDTQYF. The chain links TRBV20-1 to TRBJ2-3, with 9 bases fitting TRBD2. The CDR3 is 15 residues long. Trimming removed 2 bases from V and 2 bases from J; junction bases left unmatched: 5. Looked up from germline, CDR1 is DFQATT and CDR2 is SNEGSKA (reference sequence).

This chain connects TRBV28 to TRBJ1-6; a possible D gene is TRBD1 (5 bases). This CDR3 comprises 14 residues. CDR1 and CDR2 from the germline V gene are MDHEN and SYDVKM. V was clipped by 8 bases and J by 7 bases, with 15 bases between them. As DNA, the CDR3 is TGTGCCAGCCGATCGTGGGGGTTAAATTCACCCCTCCACTTT. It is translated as CASRSWGLNSPLHF.

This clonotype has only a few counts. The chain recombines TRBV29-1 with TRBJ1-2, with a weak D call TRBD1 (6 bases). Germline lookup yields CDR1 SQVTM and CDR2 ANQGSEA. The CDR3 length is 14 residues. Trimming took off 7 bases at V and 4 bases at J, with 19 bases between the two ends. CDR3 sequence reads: CSAEQGSAGYGYTF. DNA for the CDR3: TGCAGCGCAGAACAGGGTTCCGCGGGCTATGGCTACACCTTC.